This T cell receptor beta chain is drawn from a study of T cell repertoires in cytomegalovirus infection. Study context: Public TCR beta signatures were indicative of both CMV infection and a matching HLA type.

In germline, CDR1 is DFQATT, CDR2 SNEGSKA (reference sequence). The CDR3 sequence is 14 residues long. V was cut by 5 bases and J by 0 bases, with 13 bases left in between. Study-wide findings and caveats: Cumulative frequency of public TCR beta families picked out carriers of CMV plus the relevant HLA. HLA-C-restricted TCR beta clonotypes specific for CMV led the ex vivo response.

Regarding this clonotype: Antigen specificity is unknown.

Each CDR3 protein is one row after TCRdb ran MiXCR on the reads. This table has around 230,000 distinct CDR3 sequences, 6.5% appearing once. Sample: PBMCs. The receptor comes from a human donor in good health (CMV status not recorded). Some clones in this sample may be carry-over from other donors' samples. The V call is TRBV20-1, the J call TRBJ2-5; TRBD1 might be the D (6 bases). CDR3 region: CSAGPTGYQETQYF. The CDR3 DNA follows: TGCAGTGCTGGCCCTACAGGGTACCAAGAGACCCAGTACTTC.